This T cell receptor (beta chain) was documented in a study of memory CD4+ T cells and cytomegalovirus serostatus. This clone was detected only a few times. Libraries were prepared by immunoSEQ multiplex PCR; TCRdb keeps only in-frame clonotypes and omits some of them. The sample yields 41,000 or so clones, more than 75% seen once. Per the germline V gene, CDR1 is SGHRS and CDR2 is YFSETQ. V was clipped by 1 base and J by 4 bases; unmatched bases: 5. The CDR3 covers 16 residues. The sort gate was single viable CD3+CD4+CD8-CD45RO+ cells for memory CD4+ T cells. This rearrangement joins TRBV5-1 to TRBJ2-1, with 10 bases fitting TRBD2. The sequenced sample was memory CD4+ T cells from blood. This TCR was sampled from an adult in good health and CMV-seronegative. The CDR3 region has the DNA TGCGCCAGCAGCTTGCCCGGGACTAGCGTGTACAATGAGCAGTTCTTC. Its protein product is CASSLPGTSVYNEQFF.